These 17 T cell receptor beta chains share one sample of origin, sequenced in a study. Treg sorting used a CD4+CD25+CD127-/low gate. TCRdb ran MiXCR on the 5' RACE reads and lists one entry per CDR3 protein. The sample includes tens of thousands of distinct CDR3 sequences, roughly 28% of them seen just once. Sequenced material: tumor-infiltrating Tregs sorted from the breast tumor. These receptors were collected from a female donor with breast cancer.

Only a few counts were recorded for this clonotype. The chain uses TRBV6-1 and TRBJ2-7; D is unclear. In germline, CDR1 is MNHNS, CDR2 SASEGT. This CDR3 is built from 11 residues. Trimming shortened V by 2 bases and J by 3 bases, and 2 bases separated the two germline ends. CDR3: CASSEFYEQYF. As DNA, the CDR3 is TGTGCCAGCAGTGAATTCTACGAGCAGTACTTC.

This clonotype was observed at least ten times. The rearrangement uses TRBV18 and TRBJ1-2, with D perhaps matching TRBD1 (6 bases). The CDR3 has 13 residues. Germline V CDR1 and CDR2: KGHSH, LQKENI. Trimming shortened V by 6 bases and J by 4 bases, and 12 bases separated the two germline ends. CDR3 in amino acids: CASSRDTAYGYTF. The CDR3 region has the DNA TGTGCCAGCTCTCGGGACACGGCCTATGGCTACACCTTC.

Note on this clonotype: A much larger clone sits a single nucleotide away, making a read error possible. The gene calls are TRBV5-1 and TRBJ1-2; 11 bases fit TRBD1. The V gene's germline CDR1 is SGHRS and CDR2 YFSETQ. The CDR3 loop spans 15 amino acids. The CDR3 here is CAGSMAGTGGYGYTF. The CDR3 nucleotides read TGCGCCGGCAGCATGGCGGGGACAGGGGGCTATGGCTACACCTTC.

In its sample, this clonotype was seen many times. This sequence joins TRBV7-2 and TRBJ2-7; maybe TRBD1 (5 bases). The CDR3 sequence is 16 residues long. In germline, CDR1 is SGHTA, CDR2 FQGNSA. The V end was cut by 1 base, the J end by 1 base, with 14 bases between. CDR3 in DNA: TGTGCCAGCAGCTTAGAGGCTTCGTCAGGGTCCTACGAGCAGTACTTC. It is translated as CASSLEASSGSYEQYF. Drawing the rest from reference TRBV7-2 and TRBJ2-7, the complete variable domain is GAGVSQSPSNKVTEKGKDVELRCDPISGHTALYWYRQSLGQGLEFLIYFQGNSAPDKSGLPSDRFSAERTGGSVSTLTIQRTQQEDSAVYLCASSLEASSGSYEQYFGPGTRLTVT.

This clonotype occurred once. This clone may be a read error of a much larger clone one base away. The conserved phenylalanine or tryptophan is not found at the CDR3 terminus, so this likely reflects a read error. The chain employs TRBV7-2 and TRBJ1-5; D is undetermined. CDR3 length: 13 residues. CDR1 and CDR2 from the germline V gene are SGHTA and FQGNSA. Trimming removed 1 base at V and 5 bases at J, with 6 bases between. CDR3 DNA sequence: TGTGCCAGCAGCTTAGTTCTGGATCAGCCCCAGCATTCT. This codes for CASSLVLDQPQHS.

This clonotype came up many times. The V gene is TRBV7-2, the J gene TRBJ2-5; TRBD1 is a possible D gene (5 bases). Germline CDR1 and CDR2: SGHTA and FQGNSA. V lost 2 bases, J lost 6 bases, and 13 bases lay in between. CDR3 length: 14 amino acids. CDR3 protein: CASSLFGAEKTQYF. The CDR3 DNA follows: TGTGCCAGCAGCTTATTTGGGGCGGAGAAGACCCAGTACTTC.

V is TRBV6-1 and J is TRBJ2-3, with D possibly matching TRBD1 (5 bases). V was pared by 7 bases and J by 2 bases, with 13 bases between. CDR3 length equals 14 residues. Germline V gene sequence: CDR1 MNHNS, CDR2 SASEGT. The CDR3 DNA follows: TGTGCCAGCAATCAGGGATCTTTCACAGATACGCAGTATTTT. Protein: CASNQGSFTDTQYF.

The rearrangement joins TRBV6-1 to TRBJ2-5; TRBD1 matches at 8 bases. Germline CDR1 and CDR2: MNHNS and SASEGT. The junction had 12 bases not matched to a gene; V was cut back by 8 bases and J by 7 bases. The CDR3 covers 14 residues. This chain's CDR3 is CASLFSQGAGTQYF. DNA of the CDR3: TGTGCCAGCCTATTCAGCCAGGGGGCAGGGACCCAGTACTTC.

CDR3 residues: CASSLFGNEAFF. The CDR3 DNA follows: TGCGCCAGCAGCTTGTTCGGAAACGAAGCTTTCTTT. The chain couples TRBV5-1 to TRBJ1-1; D is uncertain. The CDR3 spans 12 residues. CDR1 SGHRS and CDR2 YFSETQ come from the germline V gene. V dropped 1 base and J dropped 8 bases, with 9 bases sitting between them.

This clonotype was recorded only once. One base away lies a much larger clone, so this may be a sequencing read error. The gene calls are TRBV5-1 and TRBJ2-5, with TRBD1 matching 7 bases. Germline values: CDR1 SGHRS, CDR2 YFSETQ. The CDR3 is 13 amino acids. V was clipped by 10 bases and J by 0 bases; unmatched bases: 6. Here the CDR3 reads CAGTRGHQETQYF. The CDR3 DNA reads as TGCGCCGGCACGAGGGGGCACCAAGAGACCCAGTACTTC.

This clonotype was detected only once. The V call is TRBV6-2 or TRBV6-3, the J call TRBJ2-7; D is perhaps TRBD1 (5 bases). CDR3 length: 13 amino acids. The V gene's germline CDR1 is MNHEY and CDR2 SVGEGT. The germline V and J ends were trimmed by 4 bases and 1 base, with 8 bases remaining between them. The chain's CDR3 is CASSWGRSYEQYF. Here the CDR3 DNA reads TGTGCCAGCAGTTGGGGCAGATCCTACGAGCAGTACTTC.

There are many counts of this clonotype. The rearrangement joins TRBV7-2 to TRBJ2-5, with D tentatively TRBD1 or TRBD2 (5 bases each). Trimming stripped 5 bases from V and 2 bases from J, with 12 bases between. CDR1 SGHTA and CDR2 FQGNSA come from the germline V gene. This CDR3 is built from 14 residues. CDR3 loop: CASSPPGRQETQYF. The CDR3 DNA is TGTGCCAGCAGCCCCCCAGGGAGACAAGAGACCCAGTACTTC.

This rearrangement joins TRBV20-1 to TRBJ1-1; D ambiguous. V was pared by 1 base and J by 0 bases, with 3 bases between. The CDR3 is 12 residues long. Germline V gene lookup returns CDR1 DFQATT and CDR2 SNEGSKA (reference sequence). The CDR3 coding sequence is TGCAGTGCTAGAGTGGTGAACACTGAAGCTTTCTTT. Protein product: CSARVVNTEAFF.

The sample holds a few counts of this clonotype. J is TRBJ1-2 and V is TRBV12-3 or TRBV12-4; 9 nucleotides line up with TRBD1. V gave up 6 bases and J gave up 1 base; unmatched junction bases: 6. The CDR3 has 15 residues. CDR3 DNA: TGTGCCAGCAGCCCTAACAGGGGGCTTAACTATGGCTACACCTTC. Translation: CASSPNRGLNYGYTF.

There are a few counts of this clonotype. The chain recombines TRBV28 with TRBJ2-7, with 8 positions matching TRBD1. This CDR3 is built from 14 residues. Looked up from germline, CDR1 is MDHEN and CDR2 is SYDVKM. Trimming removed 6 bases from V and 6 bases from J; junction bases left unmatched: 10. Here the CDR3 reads CASSTGTGLAEQYF. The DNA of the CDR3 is TGTGCCAGCAGCACCGGGACAGGATTGGCCGAGCAGTACTTC. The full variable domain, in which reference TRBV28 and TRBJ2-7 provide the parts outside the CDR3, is DVKVTQSSRYLVKRTGEKVFLECVQDMDHENMFWYRQDPGLGLRLIYFSYDVKMKEKGDIPEGYSVSREKKERFSLILESASTNQTSMYLCASSTGTGLAEQYFGPGTRLTVT.

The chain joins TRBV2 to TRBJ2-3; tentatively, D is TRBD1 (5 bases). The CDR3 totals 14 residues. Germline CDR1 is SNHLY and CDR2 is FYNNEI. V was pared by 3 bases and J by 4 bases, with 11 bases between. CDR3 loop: CASSERQGADTQYF. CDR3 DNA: TGTGCCAGCAGTGAGAGGCAGGGCGCAGATACGCAGTATTTT.

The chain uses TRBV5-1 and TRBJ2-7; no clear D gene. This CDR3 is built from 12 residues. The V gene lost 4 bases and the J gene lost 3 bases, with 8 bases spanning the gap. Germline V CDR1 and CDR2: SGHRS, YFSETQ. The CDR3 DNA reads TGCGCCAGCAGCCGACGGAACTACGAGCAGTACTTC. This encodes CASSRRNYEQYF.